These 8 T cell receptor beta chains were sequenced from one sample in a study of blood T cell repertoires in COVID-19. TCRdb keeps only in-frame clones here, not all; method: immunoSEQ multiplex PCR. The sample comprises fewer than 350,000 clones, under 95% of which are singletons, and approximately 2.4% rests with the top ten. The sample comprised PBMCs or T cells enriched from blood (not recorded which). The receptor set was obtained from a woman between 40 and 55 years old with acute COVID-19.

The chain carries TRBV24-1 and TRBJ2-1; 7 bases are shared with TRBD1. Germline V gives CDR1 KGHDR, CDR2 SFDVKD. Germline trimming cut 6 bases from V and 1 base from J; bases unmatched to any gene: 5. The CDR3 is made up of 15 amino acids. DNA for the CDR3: TGTGCCACCAGTCCCCCAGGGGGATCCTACAATGAGCAGTTCTTC. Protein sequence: CATSPPGGSYNEQFF.

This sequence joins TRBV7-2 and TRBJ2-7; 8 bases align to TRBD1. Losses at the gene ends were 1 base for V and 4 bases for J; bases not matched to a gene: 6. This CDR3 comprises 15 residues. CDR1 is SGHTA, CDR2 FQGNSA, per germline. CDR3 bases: TGTGCCAGCAGCTTAGAGCCAGGGGGCGGGTACGAGCAGTACTTC. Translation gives CASSLEPGGGYEQYF. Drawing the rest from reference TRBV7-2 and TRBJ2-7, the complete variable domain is GAGVSQSPSNKVTEKGKDVELRCDPISGHTALYWYRQSLGQGLEFLIYFQGNSAPDKSGLPSDRFSAERTGGSVSTLTIQRTQQEDSAVYLCASSLEPGGGYEQYFGPGTRLTVT.

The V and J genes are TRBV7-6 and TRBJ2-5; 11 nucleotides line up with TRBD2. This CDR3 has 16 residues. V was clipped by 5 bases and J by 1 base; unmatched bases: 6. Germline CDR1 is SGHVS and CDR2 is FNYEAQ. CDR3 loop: CASSITSGGIQETQYF. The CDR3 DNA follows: TGTGCCAGCAGCATCACTAGCGGGGGAATCCAAGAGACCCAGTACTTC.

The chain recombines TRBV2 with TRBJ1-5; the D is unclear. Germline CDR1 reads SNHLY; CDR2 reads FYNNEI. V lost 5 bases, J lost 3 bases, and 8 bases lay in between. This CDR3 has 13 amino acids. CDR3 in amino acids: CASSYTDNQPQHF. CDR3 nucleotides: TGTGCCAGCAGTTACACCGACAATCAGCCCCAGCATTTT.

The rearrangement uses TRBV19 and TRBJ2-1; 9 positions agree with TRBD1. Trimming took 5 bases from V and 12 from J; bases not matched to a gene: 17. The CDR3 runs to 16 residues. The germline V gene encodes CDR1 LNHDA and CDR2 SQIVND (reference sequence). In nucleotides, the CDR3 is TGTGCCAGTAGTTCAACCGGGACAGGGTCCCTGAGAGGGCAGTTCTTC. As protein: CASSSTGTGSLRGQFF.

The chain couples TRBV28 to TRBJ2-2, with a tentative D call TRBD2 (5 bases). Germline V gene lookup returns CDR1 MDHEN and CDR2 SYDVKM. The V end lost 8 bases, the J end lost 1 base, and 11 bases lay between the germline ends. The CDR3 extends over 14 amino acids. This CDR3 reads CASLDYMNTGELFF. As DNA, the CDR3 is TGTGCCAGCCTTGACTACATGAACACCGGGGAGCTGTTTTTT.

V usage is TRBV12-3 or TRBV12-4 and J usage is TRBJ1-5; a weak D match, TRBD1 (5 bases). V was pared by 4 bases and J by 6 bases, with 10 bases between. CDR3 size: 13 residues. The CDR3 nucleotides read TGTGCCAGCAGTTCCGGGACTTTTCAGCCCCAGCATTTT. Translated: CASSSGTFQPQHF.

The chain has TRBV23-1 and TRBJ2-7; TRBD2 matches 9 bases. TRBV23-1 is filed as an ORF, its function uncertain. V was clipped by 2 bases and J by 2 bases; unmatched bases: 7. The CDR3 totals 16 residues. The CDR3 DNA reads TGCGCCAGCAGTCAAAGGACTAGCGCCATACCCTACGAGCAGTACTTC. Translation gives CASSQRTSAIPYEQYF.